These 30 T cell receptor beta chains were all obtained from the same sample, sequenced in a study of T-cell reconstitution after alpha-beta-depleted transplantation in children. Construction of the TCRbeta library involved unique molecular identifiers. TCRdb itself ran the PCR reads through MiXCR, one entry per CDR3 protein. The sample includes over 85,000 distinct CDR3 sequences, approximately 5.4% seen only once; the top ten take 5.5% to 7%. The sample here was PBMCs, mostly from graft donor cells, taken 60 days after TCRalphabeta/CD19-depleted stem cell transplant. These receptors all stem from a female patient aged 2 to 10 who had a stem cell transplant for Fanconi anemia, so the T cells may come from the graft donor.

This clonotype was recorded many times. The J gene is TRBJ2-6, the V gene TRBV2; D may be TRBD1 (5 bases). The CDR3 extends over 16 amino acids. V lost 3 bases and J lost 0, with 9 bases in between. Germline V gene data show CDR1 as SNHLY and CDR2 as FYNNEI. The CDR3, as DNA: TGTGCCAGCAGTGAGCAGGGAAACTCTGGGGCCAACGTCCTGACTTTC. Translated: CASSEQGNSGANVLTF.

This clonotype occurred many times. The V gene is TRBV29-1, the J gene TRBJ2-7; the match to TRBD2 covers 7 bases. The V and J ends lost 4 bases and 3 bases, in that order; junction bases with no gene match: 3. Germline V gives CDR1 SQVTM, CDR2 ANQGSEA. This CDR3 spans 12 amino acids. Written as DNA, the CDR3 is TGCAGCGTTGCAACTAGCGACTACGAGCAGTACTTC. This codes for CSVATSDYEQYF.

This clonotype was counted only a few times. The chain links TRBV6-1 to TRBJ2-5, with D perhaps TRBD1 or TRBD2 (6 bases each). The ends were cut back, 6 bases at V and 0 bases at J, with 11 bases in the middle. The CDR3 has 14 residues. CDR1 and CDR2 from the germline V gene are MNHNS and SASEGT. The CDR3 DNA sequence: TGTGCCAGCAGGCCGGGGGCGTACCAAGAGACCCAGTACTTC. As protein: CASRPGAYQETQYF.

This clonotype was counted at least ten times. This sequence joins TRBV11-2 and TRBJ2-3; 8 bases fit TRBD2. The CDR3 is 20 amino acids. The germline V gene encodes CDR1 SGHAT and CDR2 FQNNGV. The ends lost 1 base at V and 0 bases at J; junction bases unmatched: 15. This CDR3 is CASSLVWTFSGALSTDTQYF. CDR3 bases: TGTGCCAGCAGCTTAGTCTGGACCTTTAGCGGGGCCCTAAGCACAGATACGCAGTATTTT.

In its sample, this clonotype was seen a few times. The V call is TRBV5-1, the J call TRBJ2-2; 8 nucleotides match TRBD1. The CDR3 extends over 15 amino acids. The V gene's germline CDR1 is SGHRS and CDR2 YFSETQ. Trimming cost V 5 bases and J 0 bases; bases outside gene matches: 3. For the CDR3, the DNA is TGCGCCAGCAGTTGGGACAGGACGAACACCGGGGAGCTGTTTTTT. This sequence encodes CASSWDRTNTGELFF.

This clonotype was observed a handful of times. V gene TRBV11-2 combines with J gene TRBJ2-5; unclear D gene. This CDR3 contains 12 residues. Between the trimmed V and J ends, which lost 8 bases and 5 bases, there was a span of 12 bases. CDR1 is SGHAT and CDR2 is FQNNGV in the germline V gene. The CDR3 region has the DNA TGTGCCAGCTCCTACTTTCGGGAGACCCAGTACTTC. Translating it yields CASSYFRETQYF.

As regards this clonotype: Since a much larger clone is just one base distant, this may be a read error. This chain joins TRBV5-1 and TRBJ2-5, with 11 positions matching TRBD1. The CDR3 totals 16 residues. Germline V gene data show CDR1 as SGHRS and CDR2 as YFSETQ. For the CDR3, the DNA is TGCGCCAGCAGCTTGGGATGGACAGGGGGCCAAGAGACCCGGTACTTC. Amino acids: CASSLGWTGGQETRYF.

This clonotype has ten or more counts. V and J are TRBV20-1 and TRBJ2-7; D is possibly TRBD2 (6 bases). V lost 5 bases and J lost 0, with 17 bases in between. This CDR3 contains 15 residues. The germline V gene encodes CDR1 DFQATT and CDR2 SNEGSKA (reference sequence). CDR3 DNA: TGCAGTGCTGGCGGGGACTTTACCTTCTCCTACGAGCAGTACTTC. Translation: CSAGGDFTFSYEQYF.

Many counts were recorded for this clonotype. The chain recombines TRBV10-3 with TRBJ2-3; D uncertain. This CDR3 has 13 amino acids. The germline gives CDR1 ENHRY, CDR2 SYGVKD. The ends were cut back, 0 bases at V and 3 bases at J, with 4 bases in the middle. This chain's CDR3 is CAISESWTDTQYF. Here the CDR3 DNA reads TGTGCCATCAGTGAGTCATGGACAGATACGCAGTATTTT.

This clonotype showed up many times. The chain is built from TRBV29-1 and TRBJ2-7; D uncertain. V lost 6 bases and J 0 bases, leaving 18 bases between the germline ends. The CDR3 covers 15 residues. Germline values: CDR1 SQVTM, CDR2 ANQGSEA. CDR3 protein: CSVIPGLSVSYEQYF. The CDR3 coding sequence is TGCAGCGTGATCCCTGGCCTCTCTGTCTCCTACGAGCAGTACTTC.

This clonotype was observed many times. The V call is TRBV29-1, the J call TRBJ1-2; tentatively, D is TRBD1 (6 bases). The CDR3 loop spans 12 amino acids. V was shortened by 8 bases and J by 9 bases, with 19 bases between the two germline ends. The germline V gene has CDR1 SQVTM and CDR2 ANQGSEA. The CDR3 here is CSTTQGSDRYTF. The CDR3 DNA reads as TGCAGCACTACACAGGGATCCGATCGCTACACCTTC.

The sample holds many counts of this clonotype. This sequence joins TRBV21-1 and TRBJ1-1; the table's D gene call, TRBD1, was not cross checked with the DNA. TRBV21-1 is a listed pseudogene. The CDR3 length is 18 residues. CDR3 nucleotides: TGTGCCAGCAGCAATACGGACAGCCAGGGTCTTATGAACACTGAAGCTTTCTTT. It translates to CASSNTDSQGLMNTEAFF.

This clonotype was counted a few times. V and J are TRBV9 and TRBJ2-5; D may be TRBD1 (5 bases). The CDR3 is made up of 14 amino acids. Per germline, CDR1 SGDLS and CDR2 YYNGEE. V lost 0 bases and J lost 1, with 7 bases in between. The CDR3 sequence is CASSVGQLQETQYF. In DNA, the CDR3 is TGTGCCAGCAGCGTAGGACAGCTCCAAGAGACCCAGTACTTC. The whole variable domain, filled in from reference TRBV9 and TRBJ2-5, reads DSGVTQTPKHLITATGQRVTLRCSPRSGDLSVYWYQQSLDQGLQFLIQYYNGEERAKGNILERFSAQQFPDLHSELNLSSLELGDSALYFCASSVGQLQETQYFGPGTRLLVL.

Remarks on this clonotype: This sequence may be a read error, since a much larger clone differs from it by one base. This sequence joins TRBV6-2 or TRBV6-3 and TRBJ2-7, with D unresolved. The CDR3 runs 13 residues. V lost 4 bases to trimming and J lost 4 bases, with 11 bases between them. Germline V gene lookup returns CDR1 MNHEY and CDR2 SVGEGT. The CDR3 nucleotides are TGTGCCAGCAGTTTAGCCGAATTGTACGAGCAGTACTTC. This codes for CASSLAELYEQYF.

At least ten counts were recorded for this clonotype. The chain has TRBV29-1 and TRBJ2-4, with a tentative D call TRBD1 (5 bases). CDR1 is SQVTM and CDR2 is ANQGSEA in the germline V gene. The CDR3 extends over 15 amino acids. V was clipped by 4 bases and J by 0 bases, with 13 bases between them. The CDR3 DNA reads as TGCAGCGTTGTTTTGGCAGGGTTAGCCAAAAACATTCAGTACTTC. Translating it yields CSVVLAGLAKNIQYF.

This clonotype was counted at least ten times. The CDR3 region is CASSSRPPGQGNSYEQYF. The CDR3 nucleotides are TGTGCCAGCAGTAGTCGGCCTCCGGGACAGGGTAATTCCTACGAGCAGTACTTC. The V call is TRBV21-1, the J call TRBJ2-7; the table's TRBD1 call for D was not verified on the DNA. TRBV21-1 is listed as a pseudogene. The CDR3 runs to 18 residues.

This clonotype was recorded many times. J is TRBJ1-2 and V is TRBV29-1, with D perhaps TRBD1 (6 bases). This CDR3 is built from 11 residues. Germline CDR1 is SQVTM and CDR2 is ANQGSEA. V lost 4 bases and J 3 bases, leaving 6 bases between the germline ends. The CDR3 bases are TGCAGCGTTGGGACAGACTATGGCTACACCTTC. It specifies CSVGTDYGYTF.

The J gene is TRBJ2-1, the V gene TRBV19; 9 bases match TRBD1. V was pared by 6 bases and J by 3 bases, with 0 bases of the junction left unmatched. From germline, CDR1 is LNHDA and CDR2 SQIVND (reference sequence). The CDR3 sequence is 13 residues long. This CDR3 is CASRTGGYNEQFF. The CDR3 DNA sequence: TGTGCCAGTAGGACAGGGGGCTACAATGAGCAGTTCTTC. The whole variable domain, remainder taken from reference TRBV19 and TRBJ2-1, is DGGITQSPKYLFRKEGQNVTLSCEQNLNHDAMYWYRQDPGQGLRLIYYSQIVNDFQKGDIAEGYSVSREKKESFPLTVTSAQKNPTAFYLCASRTGGYNEQFFGPGTRLTVL.

The gene calls are TRBV12-3 or TRBV12-4 and TRBJ1-1, with 10 bases matching TRBD1. With V trimmed by 6 bases and J by 1 base, 20 bases remained unmatched. The CDR3 runs to 20 residues. The chain's CDR3 is CASRLYGTGEKSKGNTEAFF. In DNA, the CDR3 is TGTGCCAGCAGACTATATGGGACAGGGGAGAAATCTAAGGGGAACACTGAAGCTTTCTTT.

A few counts support this clonotype. The chain carries TRBV12-3 or TRBV12-4 and TRBJ1-1, with D unclear. Trimming left V 4 bases short and J 4 bases short, with 19 bases between. This CDR3 is built from 16 residues. In nucleotides, the CDR3 is TGTGCCAGCAGTTACGGGGTCGCACTGGTTCTCACTGAAGCTTTCTTT. Its translation: CASSYGVALVLTEAFF.

Here the CDR3 DNA reads TGTGCCAGCAGCTTAGGCCCCAGACTGGAGTCTAACTATGGCTACACCTTC. This codes for CASSLGPRLESNYGYTF. The chain employs TRBV7-2 and TRBJ1-2, with D uncertain. V was shortened by 1 base and J by 0 bases, with 15 bases between the two germline ends. CDR3 size: 17 residues. Germline assignment: CDR1 SGHTA and CDR2 FQGNSA.

This clonotype was observed many times. For the CDR3, the DNA is TGTGCCAGCAGGAACCCCGGGACTAGCACCTACGAGCAGTACTTC. Translated: CASRNPGTSTYEQYF. The chain uses TRBV28 and TRBJ2-7; the match to TRBD2 covers 9 bases. CDR3 size: 15 residues. Looked up from germline, CDR1 is MDHEN and CDR2 is SYDVKM. The J segment lost 2 bases and the V segment lost 6 bases, leaving 8 bases of the junction unmatched.

This clonotype was detected ten times or more. V is TRBV20-1 and J is TRBJ2-3, with D possibly TRBD2 on 6 matching bases. Trimming shortened V by 1 base and J by 3 bases, and 8 bases separated the two germline ends. CDR1 is DFQATT, CDR2 SNEGSKA, per germline (reference sequence). CDR3 size: 13 residues. CDR3 amino acids: CSARGGGTDTQYF. In DNA, the CDR3 is TGCAGTGCTAGAGGTGGGGGGACAGATACGCAGTATTTT.

This clonotype has a count of ten or more. The V gene is TRBV9, the J gene TRBJ2-7; the match to TRBD1 covers 8 bases. J gave up 2 bases and V 0 bases, and 7 bases lay outside the gene matches. Germline V gene lookup returns CDR1 SGDLS and CDR2 YYNGEE. The CDR3 is made up of 16 amino acids. CDR3 coding DNA: TGTGCCAGCAGCGTAGGCTGGCAGGGGGCGGCCTACGAGCAGTACTTC. Protein product: CASSVGWQGAAYEQYF. Full variable domain (rest looked up from reference TRBV9 and TRBJ2-7): DSGVTQTPKHLITATGQRVTLRCSPRSGDLSVYWYQQSLDQGLQFLIQYYNGEERAKGNILERFSAQQFPDLHSELNLSSLELGDSALYFCASSVGWQGAAYEQYFGPGTRLTVT.

About this clonotype itself: A read error may be the cause here, since a much bigger clone is one base away. The chain links TRBV10-3 to TRBJ2-1; 12 bases agree with TRBD2. The V gene end was trimmed by 11 bases and the J gene end by 9 bases; junction bases not matched to a gene: 11. Germline V gene lookup returns CDR1 ENHRY and CDR2 SYGVKD. The CDR3 contains 14 residues. CDR3 sequence (DNA): TGTGCCGCGACTAGCGGGAGTATCAACAGTGAGCAGTTCTTC. It is translated as CAATSGSINSEQFF.

This clonotype showed up many times. This chain connects TRBV5-1 to TRBJ2-5; 7 positions agree with TRBD2. Trimming cost V 4 bases and J 2 bases; bases outside gene matches: 5. The CDR3 loop spans 14 amino acids. CDR1 is SGHRS and CDR2 is YFSETQ in the germline V gene. CDR3 nucleotide sequence: TGCGCCAGCAGCATGACTAGCCCACAAGAGACCCAGTACTTC. Protein: CASSMTSPQETQYF.

This clonotype appeared many times. J is TRBJ1-1 and V is TRBV3-1; weak D call: TRBD1 (5 bases). Trimming shortened V by 3 bases and J by 11 bases, and 13 bases separated the two germline ends. The length of the CDR3 is 12 residues. CDR1 is LGHDT and CDR2 is YNNKEL in the germline V gene (reference sequence). The CDR3 sequence is CASSQGEHSAFF. The CDR3 DNA is TGTGCCAGCAGCCAGGGGGAACACAGCGCTTTCTTT.

The chain joins TRBV28 to TRBJ2-7, with D unclear. The CDR3 is 15 amino acids. The germline V gene has CDR1 MDHEN and CDR2 SYDVKM. V was trimmed by 4 bases and J by 7 bases, leaving 20 bases between them. The chain's CDR3 is CASSSPPSRAAEQYF. As DNA, the CDR3 is TGTGCCAGCAGTTCTCCCCCCTCGCGTGCCGCTGAGCAGTACTTC.

A remark on this clonotype: A much larger clone is a single base away; this may be a read error. This rearrangement joins TRBV5-1 to TRBJ2-3; D not resolved. CDR3 size: 16 residues. CDR1 is SGHRS and CDR2 is YFSETQ in the germline V gene. In DNA, the CDR3 is TGCGACAGCAGCCCCCACGCAGCCGTAAACACAGATACGCAGTATTTT. This gives the protein CDSSPHAAVNTDTQYF.

In this sample, this clonotype turned up many times. CDR3: CASSLGQGGEQYF. The CDR3 DNA reads as TGCGCCAGCAGCTTGGGACAGGGGGGCGAGCAGTACTTC. The V and J genes are TRBV5-1 and TRBJ2-7; 9 bases are shared with TRBD1. V lost 0 bases and J lost 6; bases outside the gene matches: 1. Germline CDR1 SGHRS, CDR2 YFSETQ. This CDR3 contains 13 residues.